The rows below give T cell receptor beta chains drawn from one sample of a study of sequential checkpoint blockade in melanoma. Method: immunoSEQ multiplex PCR; TCRdb's copy keeps in-frame clones and lacks some. The repertoire consists of 20,000 to 25,000 clones, with around 85% occurring once and the leading ten covering around 30%. This sample comprised CD8+ T cells sorted from blood (inferred from file names), obtained from a patient given nivolumab and ipilimumab in sequence. The receptors were sampled from a human donor with melanoma. Each CDR3 is given with its conserved first and last residue. D genes are given only for firm matches. Where a row states a size, it is once, few, many or the class of an expanded clone; other rows omit it.

TRBD1,TRBJ2-7,TRBV10-3,few,TGTGCAAGCGGGACAGGGGACGACGAGCAGTACTTC,CASGTGDDEQYF
TRBD2,TRBJ2-7,TRBV27,NA,TGTGCCAGCAGTGGGAGCGGGAGCTACGAGCAGTACTTC,CASSGSGSYEQYF
TRBD1,TRBJ2-7,TRBV6-5,NA,TGTGCCAGCAGTTACTCGGACAGGGGAAGCGAGCAGTACTTC,CASSYSDRGSEQYF
NA,TRBJ1-2,TRBV7-9,few,TGTGCCAGCAGCTTAGAGGAGGGGTCGGGCTACACCTTC,CASSLEEGSGYTF
TRBD1,TRBJ1-5,TRBV19,few,TGTGCCAGTAGTATAAGGCGGACAGGCCTCCAGCCCCAGCATTTT,CASSIRRTGLQPQHF
TRBD1,TRBJ2-3,TRBV9,NA,TGTGCCAGCAGCGTAAAGGACAGGGATTTATCAGATACGCAGTATTTT,CASSVKDRDLSDTQYF
TRBD2,TRBJ2-1,TRBV9,NA,TGTGCCAGCAGCGTAGGGGGTGAGCGGGGGAGCTATGAGCAGTTCTTC,CASSVGGERGSYEQFF
TRBD1,TRBJ2-7,TRBV7-9,NA,TGTGCCAGCAGCTCGACGACAGGGTTTTGGGCCTACGAGCAGTACTTC,CASSSTTGFWAYEQYF
TRBD1,TRBJ2-5,TRBV7-2,NA,TGTGCCAGCAGCTTAGTATCAGGGGGCCCGGAGACCCAGTACTTC,CASSLVSGGPETQYF
NA,TRBJ2-2,TRBV27,NA,TGTGCCAGCAGTTTCTCCGCGGGAACGAACACCGGGGAGCTGTTTTTT,CASSFSAGTNTGELFF
NA,TRBJ2-7,TRBV19,NA,TGTGCCAGTAGTGGTGTCCTCGGGGGCTCCTACGAGCAGTACTTC,CASSGVLGGSYEQYF
TRBD1,TRBJ2-2,TRBV28,NA,TGTGCCAGCAGCCCACGTGGGACGGGACAGGGTCACGGGGAGCTGTTTTTT,CASSPRGTGQGHGELFF
NA,TRBJ2-1,TRBV5-1,NA,TGCGCCAGCAGCTCCTACTTTAGCGGAAGCTCCTACAATGAGCAGTTCTTC,CASSSYFSGSSYNEQFF
TRBD1,TRBJ1-5,TRBV7-2,NA,TGTGCCAGCAGCCTCGGACAGGGGAATCAGCCCCAGCATTTT,CASSLGQGNQPQHF
TRBD2,TRBJ2-3,TRBV10-3,few,TGTGCCATCAGTGATAGCGGGGCCAGCACAGATACGCAGTATTTT,CAISDSGASTDTQYF
TRBD2,TRBJ2-3,TRBV4-2,NA,TGTGCCAGCAGCCAAGAAGAACTAGCGGAAATATTTAGCACAGATACGCAGTATTTT,CASSQEELAEIFSTDTQYF
NA,TRBJ2-2,TRBV27,NA,TGTGCCAGCAGTTTACTGTACACCGGGGAGCTGTTTTTT,CASSLLYTGELFF
TRBD1,TRBJ1-2,TRBV7-6,once,TGTGCCAGCAGCCCTCAGGGACAGGGGGCCCCCGGCTACACCTTC,CASSPQGQGAPGYTF
TRBD1,TRBJ1-6,TRBV5-1,NA,TGCGCCAGCAGCGGTACAGGGGGCGCCTCACCCCTCCACTTT,CASSGTGGASPLHF
TRBD2,TRBJ2-5,TRBV29-1,NA,TGCAGCGTTGAAGGTCTAGCGGGGACCTCCTATGAGCAGTACTTC,CSVEGLAGTSYEQYF
NA,TRBJ2-7,TRBV7-2,NA,TGTGCCAGCAGCTTAGGGGGGCAAGGATGGGGAGAGCAGTACTTC,CASSLGGQGWGEQYF
TRBD1,TRBJ2-3,TRBV7-9,NA,TGTGCCAGCAGCCTCGGACAGGGGGATGCAGATACGCAGTATTTT,CASSLGQGDADTQYF
NA,TRBJ2-5,TRBV28,once,TGTGCCAGCAGCCGAACTCTCGAGGAGACCCAGTACTTC,CASSRTLEETQYF
TRBD1,TRBJ2-2,TRBV7-2,NA,TGTGCCAGCAGCCACGGACAGGGGAACACCGGGGAGCTGTTTTTT,CASSHGQGNTGELFF
TRBD1,TRBJ1-2,TRBV6-5,NA,TGTGCCAGCAGTTTGTTAGGGGGCGCAGGCTATGGCTACACCTTC,CASSLLGGAGYGYTF
NA,TRBJ2-7,TRBV7-9,NA,TGTGCCAGCAGCCGGACACCCGAGACGGAGGAGCAGTACTTC,CASSRTPETEEQYF
NA,TRBJ1-2,TRBV27,NA,TGTGCCAGCAACCCGGGGGGTTTTTACTATGGCTACACCTTC,CASNPGGFYYGYTF
NA,TRBJ2-2,TRBV9,NA,TGTGCCAGCAGCGTAAGGGTAGCGCGCGGCGGGGAGCTGTTTTTT,CASSVRVARGGELFF
TRBD2,TRBJ2-1,TRBV2,NA,TGTGCCAGCAGTGAAACGGTCGCTAGCGGGAGTTTAAATGAGCAGTTCTTC,CASSETVASGSLNEQFF
TRBD1,TRBJ2-5,TRBV2,NA,TGTGCCAGGACCGACAGGGAAGAGACCCAGTACTTC,CARTDREETQYF
NA,TRBJ2-7,TRBV30,NA,TGTGCCTGGAGCTTTGGAGCAAGGAGCTACGAGCAGTACTTC,CAWSFGARSYEQYF
NA,TRBJ2-2,TRBV6-5,NA,TGTGCCAGCAGTTACTCGCAGGGCCTGAACACCGGGGAGCTGTTTTTT,CASSYSQGLNTGELFF
TRBD2,TRBJ2-2,TRBV27,NA,TGTGCCAGCAGTTGGTTTTCCGGGAGGGGGACCGGGGAGCTGTTTTTT,CASSWFSGRGTGELFF
NA,TRBJ2-3,TRBV27,NA,TGTGCCAGCAGTCCCGGGACTAGCACAGATACGCAGTATTTT,CASSPGTSTDTQYF
TRBD1,TRBJ2-7,TRBV27,NA,TGTGCCAGCAGTTTATCGATCGGGACAGGGTTGTACGAGCAGTACTTC,CASSLSIGTGLYEQYF
NA,TRBJ1-5,TRBV6-1,NA,TGTGCCAGCAGTGAAGCTCTGTGGGCTAGCAATCAGCCCCAGCATTTT,CASSEALWASNQPQHF